Shown below are 2 T cell receptor beta chains from a single sample sequenced in a study of Graves' ophthalmopathy and Graves' hyperthyroidism. Amplified TCR beta CDR3 regions were obtained using RNA transcripts as template. First-round RT-PCR used HTBI primers; second-round multiplex PCR followed. TCRdb reprocessed the multiplex PCR reads with MiXCR, giving one entry per CDR3 protein. This sample has more than 550,000 distinct CDR3 sequences, with about 40% found just once. The specimen sequenced was peripheral blood. These receptor sequences come from an adult man with Graves' ophthalmopathy.

This clonotype was picked up many times. The chain joins TRBV7-2 to TRBJ2-6, with D perhaps given as TRBD1 or TRBD2 (6 bases each). CDR3 length: 18 amino acids. Trimming took off 5 bases at V and 0 bases at J, with 17 bases between the two ends. The germline V gene encodes CDR1 SGHTA and CDR2 FQGNSA. The CDR3 sequence is CASSPGAGPGSGANVLTF. CDR3 sequence (DNA): TGTGCCAGCAGCCCGGGGGCAGGGCCCGGCTCTGGGGCCAACGTCCTGACTTTC.

This clonotype has just one count. The V gene is TRBV10-3, the J gene TRBJ2-5; D assignment may be TRBD1 or TRBD2 (5 bases each). CDR1 and CDR2 from the germline V gene are ENHRY and SYGVKD. The CDR3 runs to 11 residues. Trimming cost V 4 bases and J 12 bases, with 12 bases left between them. The CDR3 sequence: CAISGRGREYF. In DNA, the CDR3 is TGTGCCATCAGTGGAAGGGGACGGGAGTACTTC.